What follows is one T cell receptor (beta chain) and its context. This receptor's antigen is unknown. No base quality values were provided; no much bigger clone lies one nucleotide off. TCR CDR3 regions were amplified from genomic DNA by multiplex PCR using the deep immunoSEQ assay. For each cell subset, the extracted genomic DNA was distributed evenly across all wells of several immunoSEQ 96-well plates, and each plate served as one replicate. For sorted subsets, roughly 0.2 ug genomic DNA, equal to about 30,000 T cell genomes, was loaded into each replicate PCR. Purified libraries were quantified with a Qubit 3.0 fluorometer, sized on a Bioanalyzer 2100, and re-quantified with the KAPA Library Quantification kit. A separate single-read 150-cycle Illumina NextSeq 550 flow cell was used to sequence each immunoSEQ 96-well plate. Processing in the source paper ran as follows. The immunoSEQ output contained only junctional sequences without quality scores, so filtering could not match that applied to full-length reads. Sequences were annotated with PyIR, a Python wrapper for IgBLAST v1.9, and V/J genes and CDR3 were assigned using IMGT germline references. Reads with weak V/J assignments (E-value above 1e-6), missing CDR3, stop codons, out-of-frame junctions, or ambiguous translated residues were removed. V3J clonotypes were defined as sequences sharing the same inferred V gene, J gene, and CDR3 amino acid sequence. Percentage overlap between repertoires was calculated by dividing the number of shared unique clonotypes by the size of the smaller repertoire. Three approaches were used to assess repertoire richness: RTK rarefaction, the Chao1 estimator, and Recon v2.1 estimates of unobserved clonotypes. OLGA was used to compute generation probabilities for all TCRbeta clonotypes that the gDNA method yielded from a few donors. What TCRdb holds here is the immuneACCESS table cut down to in-frame rearrangements. Part of the clones is not present; checked against another copy, under half of the missing clones reflect an unresolved V gene, and the others are unexplained. That table is the source of V, J and clone size, and D and trimming were worked out from the DNA. Present in this sample are nearly 750,000 clones, around 70% of which were seen just once. Under 2% of the sample comes from the top ten.

The sample belongs to a study of shared clonotypes between healthy human individuals (dated by TCRdb to 2020 to 2022). About the full investigation: The cohort included a few men and a couple of women between 18 and 49 years of age. Leukapheresis yielded between about 0.85 and 10 billion PBMCs per donor. For each donor, CD4 naive and CD4 memory were each given three plates, CD8 naive was given two plates, and CD8 memory was given one plate. To increase sequencing depth and limit assay-specific biases, TCR repertoire library preparation and sequencing were carried out by different laboratories using diverse techniques. To estimate repertoire size and how much clonotype sharing occurs between individuals, the study deeply sequenced the blood TCR repertoires of about five healthy adults.

Healthy HIV-negative adults with no recently reported acute infections or vaccinations were included as donors. Every donor was a Caucasian adult living in Nashville, Tennessee, USA. CD4+ T cells were enriched through magnetic negative selection, after which naive cells were positively selected on CD45RA and the remaining negative fraction served as the memory subset. Blood was obtained by leukapheresis, after which PBMCs were separated by Ficoll-Histopaque density gradient centrifugation and cryopreserved in liquid nitrogen vapor phase. Analytical flow cytometry was used to check the purity and quantity of every magnetically sorted T cell population. Genomic DNA was isolated from each sorted fraction and quantified by UV absorbance on a Nanodrop 2000c. General conclusions and limits of the study: Because the study included only a small number of donors, the genetic and exposure-history diversity represented was limited. Only blood was sampled, and tissue TCR repertoires likely differ from those in blood. Even with the large sequencing depth, rarefaction of the sorted-subset datasets indicated that sequencing was incomplete. Pairwise subsampling indicated that sequencing depth was expected to affect the degree of clonotype sharing among donors. About 4.5% of naive CD4, 3.5% of naive CD8, 2.3% of memory CD4, and about 0.4% of memory CD8 clonotypes were shared across four donors. Estimated clonotype richness was generally larger for naive than for memory subsets. Higher generation probabilities were observed for clonotypes shared by all four sorted-subset donors than for non-shared clonotypes.

Trimming removed 2 bases from V and 3 bases from J, leaving 10 bases between the germline ends. The CDR3 has 14 amino acids, counting the end cysteine and phenylalanine. Only the CDR3 DNA stays, 42 bases, in frame from base 1. The germline V gene sets CDR1 to MDHEN and CDR2 to SYDVKM. Source material: memory CD4+ T cells sorted from blood. Read against the paper, the sample's cell subset or site label means: CD45RA-negative fraction. This chain joins TRBV28 to TRBJ1-1; TRBD1 is a weak D gene call, 5 bases matching. The receptor was derived from a woman in her 30s in good health. The CDR3 is CASSLLGEHTEAFF. The base sequence is TGTGCCAGCAGTTTACTAGGGGAGCACACTGAAGCTTTCTTT.